The present T cell receptor beta chain was sequenced within a study of human T cells and chemical hapten exposure. Individual cDNA molecules in this library carried unique molecular identifiers. Original analysis: Sampled TCR counts reached a median of around 94,000 per sample, with values ranging from roughly 20,000 to 750,000. One entry per CDR3 protein results from TCRdb running MiXCR on the RACE reads. These V and J calls derive from TCRdb rather than the authors' analysis. This table holds 300,000 to 350,000 distinct CDR3 sequences, under 9% found once. This clonotype was counted many times. Germline V gene sequence: CDR1 MNHEY, CDR2 SVGEGT. This CDR3 is 14 amino acids long. Deletions cut 2 bases from V and 0 bases from J, with 7 bases between. As to time point: patch test 1, 2 weeks after DPC sensitization. Specified treatment: therapeutic diphenylcyclopropenone sensitization with weekly scalp DPC.

Sequenced material: whole blood, taken in connection with sensitization to the hapten diphenylcyclopropenone (DPC). The source of this sequence is a woman between 18 and 29 years old with alopecia areata. Some clones in this sample may be carry-over from other donors' samples. The V call is TRBV6-2 or TRBV6-3, the J call TRBJ1-1, with D possibly TRBD1 on 6 matching bases. CDR3 coding DNA: TGTGCCAGCAGTTACAGGGGGATGAACACTGAAGCTTTCTTT. Translating gives CASSYRGMNTEAFF.